This TCR beta chain was obtained from a study of blood T cells in healthy people across ages. Trimming pared 6 bases from V and 1 base from J, leaving 12 bases between. CDR1 is MNHEY, CDR2 SVGAGI, per germline. CDR3 length: 15 residues. In its sample, this clonotype was seen a few times. Combining a sample-barcoded 5' primer with a J-beta primer mix, a second PCR ran for roughly 6 to 12 cycles. Every cDNA molecule carried a tag from a template-switch adaptor bearing 12 random nucleotides. Each CDR3 protein gets one entry after TCRdb re-called the 5' RACE reads with MiXCR. The table has 1.8 million or so distinct CDR3 sequences, 35% to 50% seen once.

This rearrangement joins TRBV6-5 to TRBJ2-2; D gene unclear. Sequenced input: blood. The source is a human donor in good health. CDR3 protein: CASSPRLRNTGELFF. CDR3 DNA sequence: TGTGCCAGCAGCCCTAGGTTGAGGAACACCGGGGAGCTGTTTTTT.